This TCR beta chain was retrieved from a study of OX40 agonist ivuxolimab in advanced cancers. General observations from the study: Clonal expansion was seen in CD4+ and CD8+ blood T cells by week 6 at 0.1 to 3.0 mg/kg. CD8+ T cells averaged more expanded clones than CD4+.

Repertoires were generated with immunoSEQ multiplex PCR, while TCRdb's copy carries only in-frame clones and drops some. The sample records 70,000 to 90,000 clones, around 86% being singletons. At baseline, cycle 4 day 1, and cycle 7 day 1, blood was sampled. The CDR3 length is 14 residues. V dropped 6 bases and J dropped 7 bases, with 18 bases sitting between them. Per the germline V gene, CDR1 is MNHEY and CDR2 is SMNVEV (reference sequence). Only one count was recorded for this clone. Its antigen is still unknown. The specimen was CD4+ or CD8+ T cells sorted from blood, collected in a trial of the OX40 agonist ivuxolimab. The receptor was isolated from an adult with an advanced solid tumor such as melanoma, head and neck, liver or kidney cancer. The gene calls are TRBV27 and TRBJ1-2; perhaps TRBD1 as D (5 bases). CDR3 amino acids: CASSRDGLKSGYTF. CDR3 nucleotides: TGTGCCAGCAGCCGGGACGGCTTAAAGAGTGGCTACACCTTC.